Here is one T cell receptor (beta chain) with its context. The antigen remains unidentified. These data are taken from a study of PD-1 blockade in classical Hodgkin lymphoma. Study information: Intravenous delivery of nivolumab at 3 mg/kg to patients occurred every 2 weeks.

The CDR3 consists of 13 residues. V was clipped by 5 bases and J by 11 bases, with 18 bases between them. In germline, CDR1 is MDHEN, CDR2 SYDVKM. With no exception, relapse followed autologous stem cell transplantation in all patients, and brentuximab vedotin exposure varied. General study findings and limits: Those achieving complete response showed baseline diversity like newly diagnosed patients. Reports described newly diagnosed patients as having lower baseline TCR diversity than healthy donors.

Using immunoSEQ multiplex PCR, the repertoire was profiled, and TCRdb retains in-frame clones only, with some absent. The sample lists around 25,000 clones, 82% occurring once. Sample: peripheral blood mononuclear cells (PBMCs), taken before the second cycle of nivolumab. The TCR was taken from a human donor with classical Hodgkin lymphoma. V and J are TRBV28 and TRBJ1-1, with TRBD1 as a possible D gene (6 bases). The CDR3 coding sequence is TGTGCCAGCAGTCTACAGGGTATACCTCCGGCTTTCTTT. This encodes CASSLQGIPPAFF.